This T cell receptor (beta chain) was identified in a study of OX40 agonist ivuxolimab in advanced cancers. Study details: Each patient was given ivuxolimab into a vein every 2 weeks, at 0.01 to 10 mg/kg. Findings and caveats of the study: Both blood CD4+ and CD8+ T cells showed clonal growth by week 6 at 0.1 to 3.0 mg/kg. The study found among the lowest clonal expansion in partial responders at 0.1-3.0 mg/kg.

Blood sampling took place at baseline, cycle 4 day 1, and cycle 7 day 1. The CDR3 is made up of 15 amino acids. The germline V gene encodes CDR1 MNHEY and CDR2 SMNVEV (reference sequence). V trimming: 2 bases; J trimming: 7 bases; junction bases outside the gene matches: 4. In regard to this clone: Its antigen is undetermined.

The data were produced by immunoSEQ multiplex PCR, yet TCRdb's version contains in-frame clones alone and is incomplete. The table shows 90,000 to 100,000 clones, with roughly 91% occurring only once. The sample in question was CD4+ or CD8+ T cells sorted from blood, obtained in a trial of the OX40 agonist ivuxolimab. The TCR comes from an adult with an advanced solid tumor such as melanoma, head and neck, liver or kidney cancer. The rearrangement links TRBV27 to TRBJ1-4; 10 bases are shared with TRBD1. CDR3 nucleotide sequence: TGTGCCAGCAGTTTAACGTGGGACAGGGGTGAAAAACTGTTTTTT. Residues: CASSLTWDRGEKLFF.